This is a list of T cell receptor beta chains from one sample in a study of T cells expressing NK-cell markers. TCRdb processed the 5' RACE reads again and assigns one entry to each CDR3 protein, with no DNA. Here the sample table reports roughly 390,000 distinct CDR3 sequences. Sequenced input: blood T cells: a sorted CD56 or NKG2C T cell subset, CD4+ or CD8+ T cells, or bulk PBMC T cells (not recorded which). The receptors here all came from a man aged 18 to 69 in good health. Both conserved end residues are part of each CDR3.

v_call: TRBV7-8; j_call: TRBJ1-1; cdr3_aa: CASSTDRGLDEAFF
v_call: TRBV7-2; j_call: TRBJ2-7; cdr3_aa: CASSPRPGSTSEQYF
v_call: TRBV4-1; j_call: TRBJ2-7; cdr3_aa: CASSQPKSSYEQYF
v_call: TRBV5-1; j_call: TRBJ1-2; cdr3_aa: CASSFYTGFGYTF
v_call: TRBV5-1; j_call: TRBJ1-6; cdr3_aa: CASSSSIFRNSPLHF
v_call: TRBV5-1; j_call: TRBJ1-1; cdr3_aa: CASSLGVDRREAFF
v_call: TRBV4-2; j_call: TRBJ2-3; cdr3_aa: CASSPSFSVYTDTQYF
v_call: TRBV14; j_call: TRBJ1-1; cdr3_aa: CASSHDHRGEAFF
v_call: TRBV9; j_call: TRBJ2-5; cdr3_aa: CASSAGRSSPGLAGRYQETQYF
v_call: TRBV21-1; j_call: TRBJ2-7; cdr3_aa: CASSKRVSAGMNEQYF
v_call: TRBV11-2; j_call: TRBJ2-2; cdr3_aa: CASSRLPVAGGRTGELFF
v_call: TRBV10-3; j_call: TRBJ2-3; cdr3_aa: CAISERGWDGADTQYF
v_call: TRBV12-3/TRBV12-4; j_call: TRBJ1-4; cdr3_aa: CASSPAFVATNEKLFF
v_call: TRBV3-1; j_call: TRBJ2-7; cdr3_aa: CASSHYRGPLNEQYF